This paragraph reports one T cell receptor (beta chain). Its antigen is currently unknown. Only in-frame clones appear in the TCRdb table, and some are missing; sequencing was by immunoSEQ multiplex PCR. The table lists 150,000 to 200,000 clones, roughly nine tenths of them singletons. Pooling was applied to second doses at about 4 or about 12 weeks. These data originate in a study of T cell responses to AZD1222 COVID-19 vaccine. Study-wide findings and caveats: Clonal diversity was possibly underestimated, and white British individuals and females predominated among donors. The repertoires were collected only after the peak T cell response. Rises in breadth and depth of Spike-specific TCRs came after two AZD1222 doses.

V lost 3 bases and J lost 7, with 8 bases in between. This CDR3 is 12 amino acids long. The germline gives CDR1 KGHDR, CDR2 SFDVKD. The chain combines TRBV24-1 with TRBJ1-2; the D is unclear. The receptor was derived from an adult who received the AZD1222 COVID-19 vaccine. Sequenced material: peripheral blood, taken 28 days after the second AZD1222 dose. CDR3 region: CATSDAASGYTF. The CDR3 coding sequence is TGTGCCACCAGTGATGCGGCTAGTGGCTACACCTTC.